The rows below give T cell receptor beta chains drawn from one sample of a study of CD8 T cells in ankylosing spondylitis. MiXCR, applied by TCRdb to the 5' RACE reads, yields one record per CDR3 protein. The table records about 340,000 distinct CDR3 sequences, 6.5% to 10% of them present only once. The sequenced material came from blood, either unsorted or a sorted T cell fraction (not recorded which). All receptors derive from a male donor with ankylosing spondylitis. CDR3s leave out the opening cysteine and the closing phenylalanine or tryptophan. The order of the fields is clone size, D gene, J gene, V gene, CDR3 length, CDR3 protein. D genes are given only for firm matches. The size entry is marked missing in some rows and otherwise reads once, few, many or a size class.

clone_size: few
d_call: -
j_call: TRBJ2-7
v_call: TRBV10-3
cdr3_length: 14
cdr3_aa: AISESAGGLNYEQY

clone_size: few
d_call: TRBD1
j_call: TRBJ1-6
v_call: TRBV25-1
cdr3_length: 11
cdr3_aa: ASRGTGGPPLH

clone_size: few
d_call: TRBD1
j_call: TRBJ2-6
v_call: TRBV28
cdr3_length: 15
cdr3_aa: ASSQGQGSSGANVLT

clone_size: many
d_call: TRBD1
j_call: TRBJ1-1
v_call: TRBV12-5
cdr3_length: 11
cdr3_aa: ASGRQGATEAF

clone_size: few
d_call: -
j_call: TRBJ2-7
v_call: TRBV12-3/TRBV12-4
cdr3_length: 10
cdr3_aa: ASSQPREGQY

clone_size: -
d_call: -
j_call: TRBJ2-3
v_call: TRBV7-7
cdr3_length: 15
cdr3_aa: ASSPRVQGSRTDTQY

clone_size: few
d_call: -
j_call: TRBJ2-2
v_call: TRBV5-1
cdr3_length: 15
cdr3_aa: ASSLVGEHRNTGELF

clone_size: few
d_call: -
j_call: TRBJ1-4
v_call: TRBV27
cdr3_length: 14
cdr3_aa: ASSSRGNGINEKLF

clone_size: -
d_call: -
j_call: TRBJ2-1
v_call: TRBV6-5
cdr3_length: 13
cdr3_aa: ASSYPRLGRNEQF

clone_size: -
d_call: -
j_call: TRBJ1-1
v_call: TRBV12-3/TRBV12-4
cdr3_length: 11
cdr3_aa: ASSFGDGTEAF

clone_size: -
d_call: TRBD1
j_call: TRBJ1-4
v_call: TRBV7-2
cdr3_length: 12
cdr3_aa: ASSPTGGREKLF

clone_size: few
d_call: TRBD1
j_call: TRBJ1-5
v_call: TRBV7-2
cdr3_length: 13
cdr3_aa: ASSSHRGRNQPQH

clone_size: many
d_call: TRBD1
j_call: TRBJ2-7
v_call: TRBV12-3/TRBV12-4
cdr3_length: 12
cdr3_aa: ASNARDSRFGQY

clone_size: -
d_call: TRBD1
j_call: TRBJ1-2
v_call: TRBV28
cdr3_length: 12
cdr3_aa: ASSLSPGQFGYT

clone_size: many
d_call: -
j_call: TRBJ2-1
v_call: TRBV5-1
cdr3_length: 12
cdr3_aa: ASSVHRTADEQF

clone_size: -
d_call: -
j_call: TRBJ2-1
v_call: TRBV7-9
cdr3_length: 10
cdr3_aa: ASSPQTNEQF

clone_size: many
d_call: -
j_call: TRBJ2-6
v_call: TRBV29-1
cdr3_length: 11
cdr3_aa: SVGDSGANVLT

clone_size: many
d_call: TRBD2
j_call: TRBJ2-1
v_call: TRBV7-9
cdr3_length: 13
cdr3_aa: ASSVGLAGANEQF

clone_size: few
d_call: -
j_call: TRBJ2-4
v_call: TRBV12-3/TRBV12-4
cdr3_length: 10
cdr3_aa: ASSFGVNIQY

clone_size: many
d_call: -
j_call: TRBJ1-6
v_call: TRBV18
cdr3_length: 14
cdr3_aa: ASSGRGLGANSPLH

clone_size: few
d_call: -
j_call: TRBJ1-2
v_call: TRBV10-3
cdr3_length: 9
cdr3_aa: ATLWGNGYT

clone_size: -
d_call: TRBD1
j_call: TRBJ1-5
v_call: TRBV18
cdr3_length: 12
cdr3_aa: ASSPPTGGQPQH

clone_size: few
d_call: -
j_call: TRBJ2-1
v_call: TRBV12-3/TRBV12-4
cdr3_length: 14
cdr3_aa: ASSSPRTRPYNEQF

clone_size: few
d_call: -
j_call: TRBJ1-6
v_call: TRBV6-1
cdr3_length: 12
cdr3_aa: ASSSRDGNSPLH

clone_size: -
d_call: TRBD2
j_call: TRBJ2-2
v_call: TRBV25-1
cdr3_length: 15
cdr3_aa: ASTPMTSGNLTGELF

clone_size: many
d_call: -
j_call: TRBJ2-3
v_call: TRBV20-1
cdr3_length: 13
cdr3_aa: SAAQDGEGADTQY

clone_size: many
d_call: -
j_call: TRBJ2-7
v_call: TRBV12-3/TRBV12-4
cdr3_length: 14
cdr3_aa: ASSPPAGPKAYEQY

clone_size: -
d_call: -
j_call: TRBJ1-5
v_call: TRBV28
cdr3_length: 12
cdr3_aa: ASRTLGVGQPQH